Shown below are 14 T cell receptor beta chains from a single sample sequenced in a study of shared clonotypes between healthy human individuals. The data were produced by immunoSEQ multiplex PCR, yet TCRdb's version contains in-frame clones alone and is incomplete. Of 100,000 to 120,000 clones listed, under 70% were seen once; the top ten hold 20% to 25%. Sequencing input: memory CD8+ T cells sorted from blood. Subset described: CD45RO+ cells pooled with CCR7-negative TemRA cells. The receptors originated from a woman aged 25-40 years in good health.

This clone has a handful of counts. The chain is built from TRBV25-1 and TRBJ2-5; no reliable D call. The V end was cut by 3 bases, the J end by 4 bases, with 9 bases between. Germline V gene lookup returns CDR1 MGHDK and CDR2 SYGVNS. The CDR3 contains 13 residues. The CDR3 DNA reads as TGTGCCAGCAGTGAGACAAAGGGAGAGACCCAGTACTTC. Amino acids: CASSETKGETQYF. Full variable domain (missing parts from reference TRBV25-1 and TRBJ2-5): EADIYQTPRYLVIGTGKKITLECSQTMGHDKMYWYQQDPGMELHLIHYSYGVNSTEKGDLSSESTVSRIRTEHFPLTLESARPSHTSQYLCASSETKGETQYFGPGTRLLVL.

The chain joins TRBV25-1 to TRBJ2-7, with D possibly TRBD2 on 7 matching bases. The CDR3 is 17 amino acids. From germline, CDR1 is MGHDK and CDR2 SYGVNS. Trimming removed 6 bases from V and 3 bases from J, with 24 bases in between. CDR3 bases: TGTGCCAGCAGCCCATATTTGGGGGCAGGGGAGGGCTACGAGCAGTACTTC. Protein product: CASSPYLGAGEGYEQYF.

This clone appeared a few times. The chain carries TRBV4-2 and TRBJ2-1; 9 positions agree with TRBD1. Germline-derived CDR1 and CDR2 are LGHNA and YNFKEQ. This CDR3 comprises 16 residues. J was trimmed by 8 bases and V by 0 bases; bases with no gene match: 8. Written as DNA, the CDR3 is TGTGCCAGCAGCCAAGAGCGACAGGGGGGGGCCGATGAGCAGTTCTTC. Translated, it gives CASSQERQGGADEQFF.

V usage is TRBV18 and J usage is TRBJ2-7, with 12 bases lining up with TRBD1. The CDR3 is 17 residues long. The V gene's germline CDR1 is KGHSH and CDR2 LQKENI. V was pared by 2 bases and J by 4 bases, with 9 bases of the junction left unmatched. The CDR3 here is CASSPLAPGQGAYEQYF. The CDR3 nucleotides read TGTGCCAGCTCACCATTGGCCCCGGGACAGGGGGCTTACGAGCAGTACTTC.

V and J are TRBV7-9 and TRBJ2-3, with 10 bases identical to TRBD2. The CDR3 covers 17 residues. CDR1 and CDR2 (germline): SEHNR, FQNEAQ (reference sequence). Trimming cost V 1 base and J 0 bases; bases outside gene matches: 4. The CDR3 coding sequence is TGTGCCAGCAGCTTAGGGACTAGCGGCTACAGCACAGATACGCAGTATTTT. Protein product: CASSLGTSGYSTDTQYF.

This clone appeared many times. V is TRBV6-1 and J is TRBJ1-5, with D tentatively TRBD1 (6 bases). V shed 1 base and J shed 0 bases, with 7 bases lying between them. The CDR3 runs to 15 residues. CDR1 is MNHNS and CDR2 is SASEGT in the germline V gene. CDR3 amino acids: CASSEEGGSNQPQHF. The CDR3 DNA reads as TGTGCCAGCAGTGAAGAAGGGGGTAGCAATCAGCCCCAGCATTTT.

This clone was detected only once. V gene TRBV18 combines with J gene TRBJ2-7, with D maybe TRBD1 (6 bases). Germline V gene lookup returns CDR1 KGHSH and CDR2 LQKENI. Trimming took off 0 bases at V and 4 bases at J, with 13 bases between the two ends. The CDR3 extends over 15 amino acids. CDR3 sequence: CASSPPPGAIYEQYF. In DNA form, the CDR3 reads TGTGCCAGCTCACCACCGCCAGGGGCGATTTACGAGCAGTACTTC.

This rearrangement joins TRBV7-8 to TRBJ2-5; D ambiguous. CDR3 length: 13 residues. Per the germline V gene, CDR1 is SGHVS and CDR2 is FQNEAQ. The germline V and J ends were trimmed by 3 bases and 1 base, with 6 bases remaining between them. For the CDR3, the DNA is TGTGCCAGCAGCTTTTGGTTCCAAGAGACCCAGTACTTC. Its translation: CASSFWFQETQYF.

The chain employs TRBV28 and TRBJ1-1, with 9 bases identical to TRBD1. The V gene's germline CDR1 is MDHEN and CDR2 SYDVKM. After removal of 4 bases from V and 10 bases from J, the junction contained 4 bases not matched to a gene. The CDR3 spans 12 residues. CDR3: CASSYGQGRAFF. CDR3 DNA sequence: TGTGCCAGCAGTTACGGACAGGGGCGAGCTTTCTTT.

V and J are TRBV5-4 and TRBJ1-6, with D hard to call. CDR3 size: 15 residues. V shed 4 bases and J shed 6 bases, with 14 bases lying between them. Germline V gene data show CDR1 as SGHNT and CDR2 as YYREEE (reference sequence). CDR3 DNA: TGTGCCAGCAGCACCTCAGGACCTTCTAATTCACCCCTCCACTTT. Protein product: CASSTSGPSNSPLHF. The full variable domain, its missing parts supplied by reference TRBV5-4 and TRBJ1-6, is ETGVTQSPTHLIKTRGQQVTLRCSSQSGHNTVSWYQQALGQGPQFIFQYYREEENGRGNFPPRFSGLQFPNYSSELNVNALELDDSALYLCASSTSGPSNSPLHFGNGTRLTVT.

This chain joins TRBV6-5 and TRBJ2-5; 8 bases fit TRBD1. Judging by the DNA end, TRBJ2-7 fits better; the J call may be wrong. The CDR3 is 16 residues long. Germline CDR1 MNHEY, CDR2 SVGAGI. CDR3 sequence: CASSYSAGTGSYEQYF. Here the CDR3 DNA reads TGTGCCAGCAGTTACTCCGCCGGGACAGGCTCCTACGAGCAGTACTTC.

The chain uses TRBV18 and TRBJ1-2; D is perhaps TRBD1 (5 bases). This CDR3 contains 16 residues. CDR1 and CDR2 from the germline V gene are KGHSH and LQKENI. V was trimmed by 1 base and J by 3 bases, leaving 15 bases between them. The CDR3 region is CASSPLQAGGDYGYTF. Written as DNA, the CDR3 is TGTGCCAGCTCACCACTGCAGGCTGGGGGAGACTATGGCTACACCTTC.

As DNA, the CDR3 is TGTGCCACCGAGGGGAGCGGGAGGGCCTACGAGCAGTACTTC. Translating gives CATEGSGRAYEQYF. V is TRBV2 and J is TRBJ2-7; TRBD2 agrees at 10 bases. Germline-derived CDR1 and CDR2 are SNHLY and FYNNEI. The CDR3 consists of 14 residues. V lost 10 bases, J lost 2 bases, and 8 bases stayed unmatched. The full variable domain, rest sourced from reference TRBV2 and TRBJ2-7, is EPEVTQTPSHQVTQMGQEVILRCVPISNHLYFYWYRQILGQKVEFLVSFYNNEISEKSEIFDDQFSVERPDGSNFTLKIRSTKLEDSAMYFCATEGSGRAYEQYFGPGTRLTVT.

CDR3 DNA: TGTGCCAGCAGTTGGACAGGGGGTTCCTACGAGCAGTACTTC. Its translation is CASSWTGGSYEQYF. The V gene is TRBV28, the J gene TRBJ2-7, with 10 bases aligning to TRBD1. The CDR3 loop spans 14 amino acids. Germline V gives CDR1 MDHEN, CDR2 SYDVKM. The V segment lost 4 bases and the J segment 1 base; nucleotides outside the gene matches: 1.